This entry lists 27 T cell receptor beta chains sequenced from one sample in a study of metastatic and nonmetastatic thyroid tumors. TCRdb recomputed clones from the PCR reads via MiXCR. The repertoire holds around 17,000 clones, with 23% as singletons. No patient received treatment before thyroid surgery. The sequenced sample was adjacent normal tissue. The receptors shown here come from a female donor with papillary thyroid cancer or a benign thyroid nodule (not recorded which). Some clones in this sample may be carry-over from other donors' samples.

There are many counts of this clone. The chain has TRBV5-1 and TRBJ2-3; 11 positions agree with TRBD2. The germline gives CDR1 SGHRS, CDR2 YFSETQ. The CDR3 spans 16 residues. V was clipped by 4 bases and J by 6 bases; unmatched bases: 10. This CDR3 reads CASSTRLAGLPDTQYF. CDR3 DNA sequence: TGCGCCAGCAGCACCCGACTAGCGGGGCTCCCGGATACGCAGTATTTT.

This clone came up many times. This chain connects TRBV7-9 to TRBJ2-4, with 9 bases aligning to TRBD1. Germline lookup yields CDR1 SEHNR and CDR2 FQNEAQ (reference sequence). Trimming removed 5 bases from V and 3 bases from J; junction bases left unmatched: 8. This CDR3 spans 16 amino acids. CDR3 region: CASSPGGQGVKNIQYF. CDR3 DNA: TGTGCCAGCAGCCCAGGGGGACAGGGTGTCAAAAACATTCAGTACTTC.

The chain couples TRBV25-1 to TRBJ2-5; D might be TRBD1 (5 bases). The CDR3 totals 14 residues. Trimming shortened V by 3 bases and J by 9 bases, and 17 bases separated the two germline ends. The germline V gene encodes CDR1 MGHDK and CDR2 SYGVNS. CDR3 sequence reads: CASSESTARRPQYF. The DNA of the CDR3 is TGTGCCAGCAGTGAGTCGACAGCCCGGCGGCCCCAGTACTTC.

This clone was counted only a few times. The germline gene is not matched at one end of the junction; a read error may be the cause. This chain joins TRBV27 and TRBJ1-1; D is perhaps TRBD1 (5 bases). CDR1 and CDR2 from the germline V gene are MNHEY and SMNVEV (reference sequence). The CDR3 sequence is 13 residues long. The CDR3 region is CASSPNRNTGAFF. The CDR3 coding sequence is TGTGCCAGCAGCCCAAACAGGAACACTGGAGCTTTCTTT.

About this clone: At one end the junction does not follow the germline gene, possibly because of a read error. The chain is built from TRBV7-8 and TRBJ1-1, with D possibly being TRBD1 (5 bases). Germline values: CDR1 SGHVS, CDR2 FQNEAQ. The CDR3 consists of 15 residues. CDR3 amino acids: CASSLIGGSGTEAFF. In DNA, the CDR3 is TGTGCCAGTAGCTTAATTGGGGGGTCGGGAACTGAAGCTTTCTTT.

In this sample, this clone turned up a few times. CDR3 sequence (DNA): TGTGCCAGCAGAGCCTATGGGGGTTATGGCTACACCTTC. It specifies CASRAYGGYGYTF. V and J are TRBV28 and TRBJ1-2, with D maybe TRBD1 (5 bases). Trimming cost V 6 bases and J 5 bases, with 13 bases left between them. The CDR3 contains 13 residues. CDR1 MDHEN and CDR2 SYDVKM come from the germline V gene.

The chain couples TRBV7-9 to TRBJ1-4, with TRBD1 as a possible D gene (6 bases). The ends were cut back, 0 bases at V and 7 bases at J, with 9 bases in the middle. The CDR3 covers 14 residues. Per germline, CDR1 SEHNR and CDR2 FQNEAQ (reference sequence). This CDR3 reads CASSLATGFEKLFF. In DNA form, the CDR3 reads TGTGCCAGCAGCTTAGCTACAGGGTTTGAAAAACTGTTTTTT.

This clone appeared many times. The genes are TRBV5-1 and TRBJ1-4; unclear D gene. V was cut by 4 bases and J by 8 bases, with 15 bases left in between. CDR3 length equals 14 residues. Germline CDR1 is SGHRS and CDR2 is YFSETQ. The CDR3 DNA reads TGCGCCAGCAGCCGTCGAGGGTTTCGGGAAAAACTGTTTTTT. This codes for CASSRRGFREKLFF.

By share of the sample, this clone is medium-sized. The V gene is TRBV2, the J gene TRBJ1-2, with D uncertain. V was shortened by 7 bases and J by 8 bases, with 11 bases between the two germline ends. This CDR3 spans 11 amino acids. From germline, CDR1 is SNHLY and CDR2 FYNNEI. CDR3 residues: CASMYSYGYTF. For the CDR3, the DNA is TGTGCCAGCATGTATTCGTACGGCTACACCTTC.

Note on this clone: Compared with germline, one end of the junction differs, possibly owing to a read error. This chain links TRBV12-3 or TRBV12-4 with TRBJ2-1; D is possibly TRBD2 (5 bases). The CDR3 has 16 amino acids. CDR3 in DNA: TGTGCCAGCAGCACCTTTGCGGGTAGCTCCTACAATGAGCGGTTCTTC. Its translation is CASSTFAGSSYNERFF.

This clone occurred many times. The genes are TRBV11-3 and TRBJ2-2, with D perhaps TRBD2 (6 bases). CDR1 and CDR2 (germline): SGHNT, YENEEA. The germline V and J ends were trimmed by 0 bases and 9 bases, with 17 bases remaining between them. This CDR3 contains 16 residues. In nucleotides, the CDR3 is TGTGCCAGCAGCTTAGATCCGCTAGCGCGACCGCGGGAGCTGTTTTTT. It yields the protein CASSLDPLARPRELFF.

Details on this clone: The germline gene is not matched at one end of the junction; a read error may be the cause. The V call is TRBV6-5, the J call TRBJ2-5; 7 bases are shared with TRBD1. The CDR3 consists of 17 residues. Germline CDR1 reads MNHEY; CDR2 reads SVGAGI. The CDR3 DNA reads TGTGCCAGAAGTTATAAGGGCTTACAGGGGTTGGGAGAGAACCAGTACTTC. This codes for CARSYKGLQGLGENQYF.

This sequence joins TRBV3-1 and TRBJ2-7; D ambiguous. CDR1 is LGHDT and CDR2 is YNNKEL in the germline V gene (reference sequence). The CDR3 runs 15 residues. V was cut by 4 bases and J by 0 bases, with 13 bases left in between. CDR3 DNA: TGTGCCAGCAGCCCTGGTGTGGACGGCTCCTACGAGCAGTACTTC. It is translated as CASSPGVDGSYEQYF.

For this clone: One junction end disagrees with the germline gene, perhaps due to a read error. The chain combines TRBV6-9 with TRBJ1-2, with D possibly TRBD1 on 5 matching bases. Germline CDR1 MNHGY, CDR2 SVAAGI. This CDR3 is 15 amino acids long. CDR3 protein: CASSYTGRTKYGYNF. The CDR3, as DNA: TGTGCCAGCAGTTACACGGGCAGGACAAAATATGGCTACAACTTC.

The gene calls are TRBV6-5 and TRBJ2-2; TRBD2 matches at 8 bases. This CDR3 is built from 16 residues. Germline V gives CDR1 MNHEY, CDR2 SVGAGI. J lost 6 bases, V lost 7 bases, and 13 bases had no gene match. The CDR3 is CASIPTSVSGAGELFF. For the CDR3, the DNA is TGTGCCAGCATCCCGACTAGCGTGAGCGGTGCCGGGGAGCTGTTTTTT.

This clone was detected ten times or more. The genes are TRBV5-1 and TRBJ1-1, with D unresolved. The length of the CDR3 is 12 residues. Trimming removed 2 bases from V and 3 bases from J, with 5 bases in between. Looked up from germline, CDR1 is SGHRS and CDR2 is YFSETQ. The CDR3 sequence: CASSFSDTEAFF. The CDR3 nucleotides read TGCGCCAGCAGCTTCAGTGACACTGAAGCTTTCTTT. The full variable domain, rest sourced from reference TRBV5-1 and TRBJ1-1, is KAGVTQTPRYLIKTRGQQVTLSCSPISGHRSVSWYQQTPGQGLQFLFEYFSETQRNKGNFPGRFSGRQFSNSRSEMNVSTLELGDSALYLCASSFSDTEAFFGQGTRLTVV.

The sample holds many counts of this clone. V and J are TRBV7-9 and TRBJ2-5; D is ambiguous. The CDR3 consists of 15 residues. Germline CDR1 and CDR2: SEHNR and FQNEAQ (reference sequence). V was cut by 3 bases and J by 5 bases, with 16 bases left in between. CDR3 sequence reads: CASSFSQATGETQYF. The CDR3 DNA reads TGTGCCAGCAGCTTCTCCCAGGCCACCGGGGAGACCCAGTACTTC.

This clone occurred many times. The chain couples TRBV3-1 to TRBJ2-7; TRBD2 matches at 7 bases. Trimming removed 4 bases from V and 0 bases from J; junction bases left unmatched: 6. CDR3 length: 15 amino acids. Germline lookup yields CDR1 LGHDT and CDR2 YNNKEL (reference sequence). The CDR3 coding sequence is TGTGCCAGCAGCCGGCGGCTAGCGGACTCCTACGAGCAGTACTTC. Its translation is CASSRRLADSYEQYF.

The rearrangement joins TRBV5-1 to TRBJ2-3; D might be TRBD1 (6 bases). The germline CDR1 and CDR2 sequences are SGHRS and YFSETQ. CDR3 length equals 14 residues. V was trimmed by 5 bases and J by 3 bases, leaving 13 bases between them. CDR3 residues: CASSRATGTDTQYF. The CDR3 DNA sequence: TGCGCCAGCAGTCGGGCCACAGGGACAGATACGCAGTATTTT.

This clone was picked up many times. The chain employs TRBV30 and TRBJ2-7; tentatively, D is TRBD2 (5 bases). From germline, CDR1 is GTSNPN and CDR2 SVGIG (reference sequence). Trimming took off 0 bases at V and 3 bases at J, with 15 bases between the two ends. The CDR3 is 15 residues long. The CDR3 nucleotides read TGTGCCTGGAGTGTACAACGCGGGTCGTTCTACGAGCAGTACTTC. Its translation: CAWSVQRGSFYEQYF.

This clone was detected many times. The chain recombines TRBV3-1 with TRBJ2-1, with 11 bases lining up with TRBD2. Germline V gene lookup returns CDR1 LGHDT and CDR2 YNNKEL (reference sequence). The CDR3 contains 16 residues. The junction had 5 bases not matched to a gene; V was cut back by 5 bases and J by 2 bases. CDR3 sequence reads: CASSIRSGRAYNEQFF. The CDR3 bases are TGTGCCAGCAGCATACGTAGCGGGAGGGCCTACAATGAGCAGTTCTTC.

The chain's CDR3 is CSARVDYEQYF. The CDR3 nucleotides are TGCAGTGCTAGAGTCGACTACGAGCAGTACTTC. The chain uses TRBV20-1 and TRBJ2-7, with D hard to call. V lost 1 base, J lost 3 bases, and 4 bases lay in between. The CDR3 sequence is 11 residues long. Germline CDR1 reads DFQATT; CDR2 reads SNEGSKA (reference sequence).

By share of the sample, this clone is medium-sized. This chain links TRBV2 with TRBJ2-7; TRBD1 matches 9 bases. CDR1 is SNHLY and CDR2 is FYNNEI in the germline V gene. Trimming took 10 bases from V and 2 from J; bases not matched to a gene: 6. This CDR3 spans 13 amino acids. CDR3 sequence (DNA): TGTGCCACCGGGACAGGGACAACCTACGAGCAGTACTTC. Translated, it gives CATGTGTTYEQYF.

This clone is judged large. The sample carries other DNA sequences with the same CDR3. The chain combines TRBV27 with TRBJ2-3, with a weak D call TRBD2 (5 bases). V was shortened by 3 bases and J by 0 bases, with 13 bases between the two germline ends. The CDR3 is 16 residues long. CDR1 and CDR2 (germline): MNHEY, SMNVEV (reference sequence). In nucleotides, the CDR3 is TGTGCCAGCAGTTTGCTAGCCACGTTTAGCACAGATACGCAGTATTTT. Translated: CASSLLATFSTDTQYF.

This clone was seen ten or more times. The gene calls are TRBV5-4 and TRBJ2-3; D is uncertain. CDR1 and CDR2 from the germline V gene are SGHNT and YYREEE (reference sequence). Trimming took 0 bases from V and 4 from J, leaving 9 bases between them. The CDR3 extends over 14 amino acids. The CDR3 region is CASSLAPTADTQYF. CDR3 nucleotide sequence: TGTGCCAGCAGCTTGGCCCCGACTGCAGATACGCAGTATTTT.

In nucleotides, the CDR3 is TGTGCCGGCAGGGTGGGGGTAACGTTCGGCTACACCTTC. Translation: CAGRVGVTFGYTF. The chain has TRBV30 and TRBJ1-2; possibly TRBD1 for D (5 bases). This CDR3 has 13 residues. The germline V gene encodes CDR1 GTSNPN and CDR2 SVGIG (reference sequence). The ends were cut back, 8 bases at V and 8 bases at J, with 21 bases in the middle.

Within the sample, this clone is medium-sized (0.01 to 0.1%). Additional DNA sequences in this sample encode the identical CDR3. This chain links TRBV2 with TRBJ2-7, with 8 bases that match TRBD1. CDR3 length equals 10 residues. Germline CDR1 reads SNHLY; CDR2 reads FYNNEI. The V and J ends lost 11 bases and 6 bases, in that order; junction bases with no gene match: 3. CDR3 protein: CAVDRAEQYF. The CDR3 region has the DNA TGTGCCGTGGACAGGGCCGAGCAGTACTTC.